This TCR beta chain was observed in a study of OX40 agonist ivuxolimab in advanced cancers. Study findings and constraints: Within 6 weeks, CD4+ and CD8+ blood T cells expanded clonally at 0.1 to 3.0 mg/kg.

The data were produced by immunoSEQ multiplex PCR, yet TCRdb's version contains in-frame clones alone and is incomplete. This table holds 80,000 or so clones, about 93% found once. Comment on this clone: Its antigen is currently unknown.

The source of this sequence is an adult with an advanced solid tumor such as melanoma, head and neck, liver or kidney cancer. The input for sequencing was CD4+ or CD8+ T cells sorted from blood, taken in a trial of the OX40 agonist ivuxolimab.

The CDR3 protein is CRVVGSRNEQFF. The DNA of the CDR3 is TGTAGGGTCGTCGGTTCTAGGAATGAGCAGTTCTTC. The V gene is TRBV28, the J gene TRBJ2-1; D gene ambiguous. The CDR3 length is 12 residues. Germline values: CDR1 MDHEN, CDR2 SYDVKM.